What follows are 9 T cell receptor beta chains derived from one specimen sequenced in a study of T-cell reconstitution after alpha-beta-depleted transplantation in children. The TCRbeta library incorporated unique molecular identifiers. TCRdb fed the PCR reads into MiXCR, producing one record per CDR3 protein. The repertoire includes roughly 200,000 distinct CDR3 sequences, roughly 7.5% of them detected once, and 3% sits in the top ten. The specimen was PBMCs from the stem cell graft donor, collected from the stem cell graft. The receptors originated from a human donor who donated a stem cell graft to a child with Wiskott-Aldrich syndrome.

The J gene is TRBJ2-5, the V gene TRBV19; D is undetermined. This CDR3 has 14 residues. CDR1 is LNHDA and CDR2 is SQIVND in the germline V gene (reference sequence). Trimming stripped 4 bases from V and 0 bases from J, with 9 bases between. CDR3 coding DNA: TGTGCCAGTAGTAGTAGACTCTACCAAGAGACCCAGTACTTC. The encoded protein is CASSSRLYQETQYF.

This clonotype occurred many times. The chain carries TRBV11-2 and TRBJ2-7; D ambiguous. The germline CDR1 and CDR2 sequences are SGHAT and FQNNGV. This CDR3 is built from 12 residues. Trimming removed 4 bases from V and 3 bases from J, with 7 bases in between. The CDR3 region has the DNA TGTGCCAGCAGCTCGACGGTCTACGAGCAGTACTTC. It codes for CASSSTVYEQYF.

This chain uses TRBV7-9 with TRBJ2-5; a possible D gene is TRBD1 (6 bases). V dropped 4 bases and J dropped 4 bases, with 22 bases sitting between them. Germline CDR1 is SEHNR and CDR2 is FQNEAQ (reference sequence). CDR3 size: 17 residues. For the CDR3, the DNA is TGTGCCAGCAGCTCCCTCCCCCTAGCCCAGGGGCGAGAGACCCAGTACTTC. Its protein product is CASSSLPLAQGRETQYF.

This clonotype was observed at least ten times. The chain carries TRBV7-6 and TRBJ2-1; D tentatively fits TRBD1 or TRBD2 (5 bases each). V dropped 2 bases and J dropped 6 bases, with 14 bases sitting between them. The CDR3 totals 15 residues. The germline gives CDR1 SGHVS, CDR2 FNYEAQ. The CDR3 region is CASSLFGATGNEQFF. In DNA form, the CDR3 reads TGTGCCAGCAGCTTATTCGGGGCGACTGGCAATGAGCAGTTCTTC.

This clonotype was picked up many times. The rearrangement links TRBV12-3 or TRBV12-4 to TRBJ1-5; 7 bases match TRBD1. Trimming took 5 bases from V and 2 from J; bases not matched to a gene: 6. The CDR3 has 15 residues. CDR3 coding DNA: TGTGCCAGCAGTGGTGACAGGGTGGGCAATCAGCCCCAGCATTTT. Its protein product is CASSGDRVGNQPQHF.

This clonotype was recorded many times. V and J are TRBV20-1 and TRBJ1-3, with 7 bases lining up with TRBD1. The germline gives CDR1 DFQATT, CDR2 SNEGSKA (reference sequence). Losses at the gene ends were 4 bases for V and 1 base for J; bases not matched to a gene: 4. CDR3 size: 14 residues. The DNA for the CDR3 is TGCAGTGCTAACCGCAGGGGGTCTGGAAACACCATATATTTT. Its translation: CSANRRGSGNTIYF.

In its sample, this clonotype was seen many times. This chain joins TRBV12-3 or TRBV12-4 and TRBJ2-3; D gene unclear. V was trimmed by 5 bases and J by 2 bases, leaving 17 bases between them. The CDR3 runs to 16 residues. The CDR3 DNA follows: TGTGCCAGCAGTCCCCGGCGCGGCTTACCCACAGATACGCAGTATTTT. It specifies CASSPRRGLPTDTQYF.

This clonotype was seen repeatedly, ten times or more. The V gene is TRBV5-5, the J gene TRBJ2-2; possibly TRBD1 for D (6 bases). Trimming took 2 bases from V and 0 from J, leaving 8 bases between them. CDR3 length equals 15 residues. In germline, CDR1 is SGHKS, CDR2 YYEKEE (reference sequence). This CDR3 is CASSFGTSNTGELFF. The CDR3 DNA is TGTGCCAGCAGCTTCGGGACATCGAACACCGGGGAGCTGTTTTTT. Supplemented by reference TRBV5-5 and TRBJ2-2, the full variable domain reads DAGVTQSPTHLIKTRGQQVTLRCSPISGHKSVSWYQQVLGQGPQFIFQYYEKEERGRGNFPDRFSARQFPNYSSELNVNALLLGDSALYLCASSFGTSNTGELFFGEGSRLTVL.

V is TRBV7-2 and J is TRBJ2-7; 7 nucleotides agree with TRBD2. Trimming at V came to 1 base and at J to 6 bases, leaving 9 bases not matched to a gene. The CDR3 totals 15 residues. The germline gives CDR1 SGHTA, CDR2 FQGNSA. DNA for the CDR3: TGTGCCAGCAGCTTAGTAGGCGGGAGTGAGGTCGAGCAGTACTTC. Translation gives CASSLVGGSEVEQYF. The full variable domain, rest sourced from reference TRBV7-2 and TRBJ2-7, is GAGVSQSPSNKVTEKGKDVELRCDPISGHTALYWYRQSLGQGLEFLIYFQGNSAPDKSGLPSDRFSAERTGGSVSTLTIQRTQQEDSAVYLCASSLVGGSEVEQYFGPGTRLTVT.